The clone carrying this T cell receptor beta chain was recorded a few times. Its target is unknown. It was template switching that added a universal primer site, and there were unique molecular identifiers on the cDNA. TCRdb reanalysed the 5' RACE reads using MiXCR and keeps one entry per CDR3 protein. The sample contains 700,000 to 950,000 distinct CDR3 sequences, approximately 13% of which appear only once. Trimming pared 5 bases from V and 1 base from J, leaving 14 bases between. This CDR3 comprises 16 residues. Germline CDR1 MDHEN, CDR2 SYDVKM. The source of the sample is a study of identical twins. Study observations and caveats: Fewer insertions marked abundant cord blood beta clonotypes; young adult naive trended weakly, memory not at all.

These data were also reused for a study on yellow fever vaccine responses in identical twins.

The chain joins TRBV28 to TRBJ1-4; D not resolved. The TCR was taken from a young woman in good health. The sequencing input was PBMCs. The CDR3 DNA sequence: TGTGCCAGCAGTACCCCCTTTGGTCAAACTAATGAAAAACTGTTTTTT. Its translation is CASSTPFGQTNEKLFF.